The table lists the clone carrying this TCR beta chain with a few counts. Its target is not known. Amplified regions were TCR beta CDR3 sequences from RNA transcripts. The TCR CDR3 first-round RT-PCR relied on the HTBI primer set. TCRdb processed the multiplex PCR reads anew with MiXCR; each CDR3 protein has one entry. The sample shows roughly 500,000 distinct CDR3 sequences, about 46% of them seen only once. This sample was taken from a study of T cells in Graves' hyperthyroidism and ophthalmopathy. Whole-study results and caveats: In simple terms, a model built on 13 V-J features told ophthalmopathy apart from stable hyperthyroidism. Most clonotypes expanded in thyroid above 0.001 were likewise present in blood.

Thyroid ultrasound and orbital computed tomography, with clinical symptoms and serum thyroxine and TRAb, informed diagnoses. CDR1 is ENHRY, CDR2 SYGVKD, per germline. V was clipped by 10 bases and J by 0 bases, with 6 bases between them. The CDR3 has 11 residues. This TCR was sampled from an adult woman with Graves' disease, either hyperthyroidism or ophthalmopathy (not recorded which). The chain links TRBV10-3 to TRBJ1-1; no firm D call. The sample was peripheral blood or thyroid tissue (not recorded which). CDR3 region: CATRMNTEAFF. As DNA, the CDR3 is TGTGCCACACGAATGAACACTGAAGCTTTCTTT.